This note documents a single T cell receptor (beta chain) sequence. Its antigen is unknown. This entry comes from a study of T cell responses to AZD1222 COVID-19 vaccine. Libraries were prepared by immunoSEQ multiplex PCR; TCRdb keeps only in-frame clonotypes and omits some of them. There are roughly 100,000 clones in the sample; 80% to 90% occur only once, and roughly 20% lies in the top ten. Whole-study results and caveats: The donors showed a predominance of white British ancestry and of females, with possible underestimation of clonal diversity. An increase in Spike-specific TCR breadth and depth was observed after two AZD1222 doses. Spike-wide coverage was observed for vaccine-associated CD4 TCRs, with dominant responses at 160-218 and 743-854.

CDR3 length: 18 residues. Per the germline V gene, CDR1 is SGHVS and CDR2 is FQNEAQ. J lost 6 bases, V lost 5 bases, and 19 bases had no gene match. The starting material was peripheral blood, obtained on day 0 of AZD1222 vaccination. The chain is built from TRBV7-8 and TRBJ1-5, with 7 bases that match TRBD1. The TCR was taken from an adult in good health. The CDR3 here is CASSPGGGGAFVSQPQHF. The DNA for the CDR3 is TGTGCCAGCAGCCCAGGTGGAGGGGGCGCATTTGTTAGTCAGCCCCAGCATTTT.